The 22 T cell receptor beta chains below were found in one sample sequenced in a study of cytomegalovirus exposure and HLA in healthy donors. Sequencing used immunoSEQ multiplex PCR; TCRdb keeps in-frame clones, though not all of them. This sample has 100,000 to 150,000 clones, with roughly 89% found just once. Sequenced: PBMCs. Receptors originate from a young woman in good health and CMV-seronegative.

The chain carries TRBV7-3 and TRBJ1-2; 9 positions match TRBD1. The germline gives CDR1 SGHTA, CDR2 FQGTGA. The CDR3 totals 13 residues. Trimming removed 2 bases from V and 7 bases from J; junction bases left unmatched: 2. The CDR3 nucleotides are TGTGCCAGCAGCTTAGCACAGGGGGCTGGCTACACCTTC. Its translation is CASSLAQGAGYTF.

V is TRBV5-1 and J is TRBJ1-1; unclear D gene. Germline values: CDR1 SGHRS, CDR2 YFSETQ. This CDR3 has 14 residues. The germline V and J ends were trimmed by 2 bases and 3 bases, with 11 bases remaining between them. This chain's CDR3 is CASSFGRSHTEAFF. For the CDR3, the DNA is TGCGCCAGCAGCTTTGGGCGTTCTCACACTGAAGCTTTCTTT.

This sequence joins TRBV28 and TRBJ1-2; possibly TRBD1 for D (6 bases). CDR1 and CDR2 (germline): MDHEN, SYDVKM. The CDR3 spans 15 residues. The V gene lost 6 bases and the J gene lost 0 bases, with 14 bases spanning the gap. The DNA for the CDR3 is TGTGCCAGCAGGGACAGTGGAATTTCTAACTATGGCTACACCTTC. This codes for CASRDSGISNYGYTF.

V usage is TRBV9 and J usage is TRBJ2-6; D is unresolved. In germline, CDR1 is SGDLS, CDR2 YYNGEE. The CDR3 totals 15 residues. V was trimmed by 0 bases and J by 2 bases, leaving 6 bases between them. This CDR3 is CASSVGPPGANVLTF. CDR3 nucleotides: TGTGCCAGCAGCGTAGGTCCTCCTGGGGCCAACGTCCTGACTTTC.

V and J are TRBV7-8 and TRBJ1-6; D call uncertain. The germline V gene encodes CDR1 SGHVS and CDR2 FQNEAQ. This CDR3 contains 18 residues. The ends were cut back, 4 bases at V and 3 bases at J, with 19 bases in the middle. The CDR3 loop reads CASSSTLRVKYYNSPLHF. CDR3 nucleotides: TGTGCCAGCAGCTCAACTCTACGGGTGAAATACTATAATTCACCCCTCCACTTT. Variable domain in full (rest from reference TRBV7-8 and TRBJ1-6): GAGVSQSPRYKVAKRGQDVALRCDPISGHVSLFWYQQALGQGPEFLTYFQNEAQLDKSGLPSDRFFAERPEGSVSTLKIQRTQQEDSAVYLCASSSTLRVKYYNSPLHFGNGTRLTVT.

The chain recombines TRBV5-1 with TRBJ2-1; 9 positions match TRBD1. The V segment lost 4 bases and the J segment 4 bases; nucleotides outside the gene matches: 3. The CDR3 spans 14 residues. CDR1 and CDR2 (germline): SGHRS, YFSETQ. CDR3 sequence (DNA): TGCGCCAGCAGCGGGACAGGGAATTACAATGAGCAGTTCTTC. Translating gives CASSGTGNYNEQFF.

The chain links TRBV7-2 to TRBJ2-2; D may be TRBD2 (6 bases). CDR1 and CDR2 from the germline V gene are SGHTA and FQGNSA. This CDR3 has 17 amino acids. V was clipped by 5 bases and J by 0 bases, with 16 bases between them. This CDR3 reads CASSLVLATANTGELFF. CDR3 bases: TGTGCCAGCAGCCTCGTACTAGCCACCGCGAACACCGGGGAGCTGTTTTTT.

The V gene is TRBV7-8, the J gene TRBJ1-1, with 8 bases aligning to TRBD1. J was trimmed by 8 bases and V by 1 base; bases with no gene match: 3. The CDR3 extends over 13 amino acids. The V gene's germline CDR1 is SGHVS and CDR2 FQNEAQ. The CDR3 loop reads CASSLEYRGEAFF. CDR3 sequence (DNA): TGTGCCAGCAGCTTAGAGTACAGGGGGGAAGCTTTCTTT.

V is TRBV2 and J is TRBJ1-4; tentative D call: TRBD1 (5 bases). The CDR3 consists of 15 residues. Germline assignment: CDR1 SNHLY and CDR2 FYNNEI. V was pared by 2 bases and J by 6 bases, with 13 bases between. CDR3 region: CASSESGGDYEKLFF. CDR3 DNA: TGTGCCAGCAGTGAATCCGGGGGGGATTATGAAAAACTGTTTTTT.

The J gene is TRBJ2-7, the V gene TRBV5-1; TRBD1 matches at 9 bases. The CDR3 extends over 15 amino acids. Germline trimming cut 4 bases from V and 3 bases from J; bases unmatched to any gene: 8. Germline loops: CDR1 SGHRS, CDR2 YFSETQ. The CDR3 region has the DNA TGCGCCAGCAGCCCCTCCGGGACAGGGTTCTACGAGCAGTACTTC. Encoded protein: CASSPSGTGFYEQYF.

The chain recombines TRBV4-1 with TRBJ2-6; D might be TRBD1 (5 bases). The CDR3 spans 17 residues. CDR1 MGHRA and CDR2 YSYEKL come from the germline V gene. The ends were cut back, 4 bases at V and 0 bases at J, with 13 bases in the middle. The CDR3 DNA reads TGCGCCAGCAGCCTACTGGCAGGGCCCTCTGGGGCCAACGTCCTGACTTTC. It encodes CASSLLAGPSGANVLTF.

This clone has just one count. The V and J genes are TRBV9 and TRBJ1-5, with D maybe TRBD1 (5 bases). CDR3 size: 15 residues. V was shortened by 0 bases and J by 6 bases, with 13 bases between the two germline ends. Germline lookup yields CDR1 SGDLS and CDR2 YYNGEE. The CDR3: CASSVGGAAGQPQHF. The CDR3 region has the DNA TGTGCCAGCAGCGTAGGCGGGGCGGCCGGTCAGCCCCAGCATTTT.

On this clone: The same CDR3 also results from other DNA sequences found in this sample. The rearrangement uses TRBV5-1 and TRBJ1-1, with D tentatively TRBD1 (5 bases). The V end lost 3 bases, the J end lost 3 bases, and 12 bases lay between the germline ends. The CDR3 totals 14 residues. Germline CDR1 reads SGHRS; CDR2 reads YFSETQ. DNA for the CDR3: TGCGCCAGCAGCTCCGTCGGGGGGGACACTGAAGCTTTCTTT. This encodes CASSSVGGDTEAFF. Looking up the rest from reference TRBV5-1 and TRBJ1-1 gives the full variable domain: KAGVTQTPRYLIKTRGQQVTLSCSPISGHRSVSWYQQTPGQGLQFLFEYFSETQRNKGNFPGRFSGRQFSNSRSEMNVSTLELGDSALYLCASSSVGGDTEAFFGQGTRLTVV.

V usage is TRBV9 and J usage is TRBJ2-3; 11 nucleotides align to TRBD1. Germline V lookup: CDR1 SGDLS, CDR2 YYNGEE. The ends lost 6 bases at V and 3 bases at J; junction bases unmatched: 6. This CDR3 region has 15 residues. The CDR3 coding sequence is TGTGCCAGCAAACGGCGGGACAGGGGGACAGATACGCAGTATTTT. Protein: CASKRRDRGTDTQYF.

The gene calls are TRBV2 and TRBJ1-5; possibly TRBD1 for D (6 bases). Trimming took off 1 base at V and 2 bases at J, with 15 bases between the two ends. The germline CDR1 and CDR2 sequences are SNHLY and FYNNEI. The CDR3 contains 17 residues. The CDR3 nucleotides read TGTGCCAGCAGTGAAGGTGGGGGCAGAAGGGGCAATCAGCCCCAGCATTTT. Encoded protein: CASSEGGGRRGNQPQHF.

This chain links TRBV7-2 with TRBJ2-5, with 7 bases aligning to TRBD2. V lost 6 bases to trimming and J lost 9 bases; unmatched junction nucleotides: 7. This CDR3 has 12 residues. CDR1 and CDR2 (germline): SGHTA, FQGNSA. The chain's CDR3 is CASRPTSPAQYF. DNA for the CDR3: TGTGCCAGCAGGCCGACTAGCCCGGCCCAGTACTTC.

CDR3 sequence (DNA): TGTGCCAGCAGCCCAGGGGGGAGACAAGAGACCCAGTACTTC. Translated, it gives CASSPGGRQETQYF. V is TRBV9 and J is TRBJ2-5; TRBD1 is a possible D gene (7 bases). With 4 bases removed from V and 2 bases from J, the gap between germline ends came to 12 bases. The CDR3 covers 14 residues. Germline V gene sequence: CDR1 SGDLS, CDR2 YYNGEE.

This chain connects TRBV14 to TRBJ1-2, with D possibly being TRBD1 (5 bases). Germline values: CDR1 SGHDN, CDR2 FVKESK. The CDR3 length is 13 residues. The V end lost 0 bases, the J end lost 8 bases, and 10 bases lay between the germline ends. In DNA, the CDR3 is TGTGCCAGCAGCCAAGATCGGGGGGTCGGCTACACCTTC. Translated: CASSQDRGVGYTF.

This clone appeared a few times. The V and J genes are TRBV7-9 and TRBJ1-2; D ambiguous. Germline loops: CDR1 SEHNR, CDR2 FQNEAQ (reference sequence). The CDR3 totals 14 residues. V dropped 5 bases and J dropped 6 bases, with 16 bases sitting between them. The CDR3 loop is CASSPPLETDGYTF. CDR3 coding DNA: TGTGCCAGCAGCCCCCCCCTGGAGACGGATGGCTACACCTTC.

This sequence joins TRBV20-1 and TRBJ2-7; D ambiguous. CDR3 size: 11 residues. Per germline, CDR1 DFQATT and CDR2 SNEGSKA (reference sequence). V lost 0 bases and J 7 bases, leaving 7 bases between the germline ends. The CDR3 loop reads CSARDLAEQYF. CDR3 nucleotides: TGCAGTGCTAGAGATCTGGCAGAGCAGTACTTC.

The chain is built from TRBV18 and TRBJ2-7; D unclear. The CDR3 contains 14 residues. The germline CDR1 and CDR2 sequences are KGHSH and LQKENI. Between the trimmed V and J ends, which lost 0 bases and 2 bases, there was a span of 8 bases. The CDR3, as DNA: TGTGCCAGCTCACCACCGGGCAGACCCTACGAGCAGTACTTC. This translates into CASSPPGRPYEQYF.

The V and J genes are TRBV4-1 and TRBJ2-6; 8 positions match TRBD1. This CDR3 spans 20 amino acids. V dropped 5 bases and J dropped 1; count of bases not matched to a gene: 16. CDR1 MGHRA and CDR2 YSYEKL come from the germline V gene. This CDR3 reads CASSAQAGQATLSGANVLTF. Here the CDR3 DNA reads TGCGCCAGCAGCGCACAGGCGGGACAGGCAACTCTATCTGGGGCCAACGTCCTGACTTTC.